This T cell receptor beta chain was profiled in a study of shared clonotypes between healthy human individuals (dated by TCRdb to 2019 to 2021). In terms of the full investigation: The cohort included a few men and a couple of women between 18 and 49 years of age. Per donor, leukapheresis produced somewhere between about 0.94 and 8.9 billion PBMCs. To estimate repertoire size and how much clonotypes are shared between individuals, the study performed deep sequencing of blood TCR repertoires from roughly five healthy adults. Different laboratories and diverse techniques were used to prepare libraries and sequence TCR repertoires, to increase sequencing depth and limit assay-specific biases.

Using the deep immunoSEQ assay, multiplex PCR amplified TCR CDR3 regions from genomic DNA. Extracted genomic DNA from each cell subset was spread evenly across all wells of several immunoSEQ 96-well plates, with each plate serving as a replicate. For unsorted PBMC, each replicate PCR was loaded with approximately 0.3 ug genomic DNA, equivalent to 25,000 to 35,000 T cell genomes. Unsorted PBMC genomic DNA was sequenced across ten immunoSEQ deep assay plates. Purified libraries were quantified with a Qubit 3.0 fluorometer, sized on a Bioanalyzer 2100, and re-quantified with the KAPA Library Quantification kit. Every immunoSEQ 96-well plate was sequenced on a dedicated single-read 150-cycle Illumina NextSeq 550 flow cell. The original pipeline was this. The immunoSEQ output contained only junctional sequences without quality scores, so filtering could not match that applied to full-length reads. To assign V/J genes and CDR3, sequences were annotated against IMGT germline references using PyIR, a Python wrapper for IgBLAST v1.9. Reads were removed for weak V/J assignments (E-value above 1e-6), missing CDR3, stop codons, out-of-frame junctions, or ambiguous translated residues. V3J clonotypes were defined as sequences sharing an identical inferred V gene, J gene, and CDR3 amino acid sequence. Percentage overlap between repertoires was calculated by dividing the number of shared unique clonotypes by the size of the smaller repertoire. Repertoire richness was assessed with RTK rarefaction, the Chao1 estimator, and Recon v2.1 estimates of unobserved clonotypes. The immuneACCESS repertoire file appears here via TCRdb, limited to in-frame rearrangements. These files lack a portion of the clones; in checked studies, under half of the deficit traces to unresolved V genes, and the cause of the others is not known. That table gives V, J and clone size, and the DNA gave D and trimming. The sample table contains more than 400,000 clones; only one count was recorded for around four fifths of them. 9.5% to 15% of the sample is held by the ten biggest clonotypes.

The CDR3 measures 16 amino acids from cysteine to phenylalanine. CDR3 DNA only is kept here, 48 bases in frame from base 1. V has 3 bases trimmed and J has 4 bases trimmed; junction bases matching no gene number 8. Looking up the germline V gene yields CDR1 SGHRS and CDR2 YFSETQ. With regard to this clone: The antigen it binds to is not known. The record has no base qualities; no much larger clone is one base away.

Findings and caveats that apply to the study as a whole: Sampling was restricted to blood, and TCR repertoires in tissues likely differ from the TCR repertoires found in blood. The small number of donors limited the genetic and exposure-history diversity represented. Pairwise subsampling led to the expectation that sequencing depth would affect the degree of clonotype sharing among donors.

Healthy HIV-negative adults with no recently reported acute infections or vaccinations were included as donors. Every donor was a Caucasian adult residing in Nashville, Tennessee, USA. For unsorted samples, 75 million to 90 million PBMCs were counted and genomic DNA was extracted with the QIAamp DNA Blood Mini kit. Blood was obtained by leukapheresis, after which PBMCs were separated by Ficoll-Histopaque density gradient centrifugation and cryopreserved in liquid nitrogen vapor phase. The sample was PBMCs. The clonotype comes from a woman in her thirties or forties in good health. Some clones in this sample may be carry-over from other donors' samples. This receptor chain uses TRBV5-1 and TRBJ2-7; the junction holds 12 bases that match TRBD2. The CDR3 protein is CASSSSTSGRGYEQYF. The nucleotide sequence is TGCGCCAGCAGCTCTTCGACTAGCGGGAGAGGATACGAGCAGTACTTC.